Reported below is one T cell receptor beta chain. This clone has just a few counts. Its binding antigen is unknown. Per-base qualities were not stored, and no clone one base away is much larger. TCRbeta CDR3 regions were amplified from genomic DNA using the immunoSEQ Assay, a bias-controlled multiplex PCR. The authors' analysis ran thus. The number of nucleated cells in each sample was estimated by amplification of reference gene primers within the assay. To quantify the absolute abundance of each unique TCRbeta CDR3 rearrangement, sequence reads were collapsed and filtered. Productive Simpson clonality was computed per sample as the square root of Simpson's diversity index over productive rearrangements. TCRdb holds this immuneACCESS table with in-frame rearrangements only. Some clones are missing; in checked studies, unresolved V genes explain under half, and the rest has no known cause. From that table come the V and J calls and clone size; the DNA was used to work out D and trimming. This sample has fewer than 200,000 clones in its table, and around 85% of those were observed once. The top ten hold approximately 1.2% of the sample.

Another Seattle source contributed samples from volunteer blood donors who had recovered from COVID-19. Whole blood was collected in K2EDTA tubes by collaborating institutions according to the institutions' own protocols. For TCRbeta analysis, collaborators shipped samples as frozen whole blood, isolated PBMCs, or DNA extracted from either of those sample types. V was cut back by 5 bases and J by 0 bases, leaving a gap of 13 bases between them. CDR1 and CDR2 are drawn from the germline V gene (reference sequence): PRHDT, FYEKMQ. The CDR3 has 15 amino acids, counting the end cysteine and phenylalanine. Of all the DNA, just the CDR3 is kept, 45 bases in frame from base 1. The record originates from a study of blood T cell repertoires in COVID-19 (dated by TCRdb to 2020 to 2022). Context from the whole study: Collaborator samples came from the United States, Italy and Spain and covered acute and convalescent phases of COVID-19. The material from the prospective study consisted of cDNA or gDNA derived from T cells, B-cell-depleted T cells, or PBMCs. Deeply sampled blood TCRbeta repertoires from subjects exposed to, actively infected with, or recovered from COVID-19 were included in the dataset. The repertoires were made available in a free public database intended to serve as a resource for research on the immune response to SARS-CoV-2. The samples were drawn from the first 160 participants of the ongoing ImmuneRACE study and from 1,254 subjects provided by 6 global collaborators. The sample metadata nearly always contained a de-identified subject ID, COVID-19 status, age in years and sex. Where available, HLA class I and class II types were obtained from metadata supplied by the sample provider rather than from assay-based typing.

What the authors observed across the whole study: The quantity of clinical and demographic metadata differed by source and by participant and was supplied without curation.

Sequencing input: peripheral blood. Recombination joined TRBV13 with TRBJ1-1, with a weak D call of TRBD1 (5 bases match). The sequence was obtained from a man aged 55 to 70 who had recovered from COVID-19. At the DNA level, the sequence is TGTGCCAGCAGCCCCCGGGACTCCGTGAACACTGAAGCTTTCTTT. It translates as CASSPRDSVNTEAFF.